These T cell receptor beta chains were read from a single sample in a study of CD8 T cells in Susac syndrome. TCRdb independently ran MiXCR on the immunoSEQ multiplex PCR reads; one entry per CDR3 protein. Among around 69,000 distinct CDR3 sequences, roughly 95% were seen once, and the ten largest hold roughly 0.11%. The sample comprised CD4+ T cells from PBMCs. The receptors stem from a human donor with multiple sclerosis. CDR3s include the opening cysteine and the closing phenylalanine or tryptophan. The D gene is left open where the match is weak. Clone sizes are given selectively: once, few, many, or a class where the clone is expanded.

j_gene: TRBJ1-1
d_gene: TRBD1
abundance: NA
v_gene: TRBV29-1
len: 14
CDR3aa: CSVDAGQGGTEAFF
CDR3nt: TGCAGCGTTGATGCCGGACAGGGGGGCACTGAAGCTTTCTTT

j_gene: TRBJ2-7
d_gene: TRBD1
abundance: NA
v_gene: TRBV28
len: 18
CDR3aa: CASSLKPLYRTGAYEQYF
CDR3nt: TGTGCCAGCAGTTTAAAACCCCTCTACCGGACAGGGGCCTACGAGCAGTACTTC

j_gene: TRBJ1-5
d_gene: TRBD1
abundance: NA
v_gene: TRBV6-5
len: 13
CDR3aa: CASRDRGDQPQHF
CDR3nt: TGTGCCAGCAGAGACAGGGGAGATCAGCCCCAGCATTTT

j_gene: TRBJ1-5
d_gene: NA
abundance: NA
v_gene: TRBV6-9
len: 14
CDR3aa: CASSSLGGPGPQHF
CDR3nt: TGTGCCAGCAGTTCTCTCGGCGGCCCGGGGCCCCAGCATTTT

j_gene: TRBJ1-5
d_gene: NA
abundance: NA
v_gene: TRBV27
len: 14
CDR3aa: CASSLHRQDQPQHF
CDR3nt: TGTGCCAGCAGTCTCCACCGACAGGACCAGCCCCAGCATTTT

j_gene: TRBJ2-1
d_gene: TRBD1
abundance: once
v_gene: TRBV7-9
len: 17
CDR3aa: CASSFGAGTGAYNEQFF
CDR3nt: TGTGCCAGCAGCTTTGGAGCCGGGACAGGGGCCTACAATGAGCAGTTCTTC

j_gene: TRBJ2-3
d_gene: TRBD2
abundance: NA
v_gene: TRBV25-1
len: 16
CDR3aa: CASSEGRAGGTDTQYF
CDR3nt: TGTGCCAGCAGTGAAGGTCGGGCGGGGGGCACAGATACGCAGTATTTT

j_gene: TRBJ2-7
d_gene: NA
abundance: NA
v_gene: TRBV11-2
len: 13
CDR3aa: CASSSIGANEQYF
CDR3nt: TGTGCCAGCAGTTCAATCGGGGCAAACGAGCAGTACTTC

j_gene: TRBJ1-2
d_gene: NA
abundance: NA
v_gene: TRBV6-5
len: 12
CDR3aa: CASSFGHWGYTF
CDR3nt: TGTGCCAGCAGTTTCGGACATTGGGGCTACACCTTC

j_gene: TRBJ2-3
d_gene: NA
abundance: NA
v_gene: TRBV10-3
len: 11
CDR3aa: CATAGGDTQYF
CDR3nt: TGTGCCACGGCTGGAGGAGATACGCAGTATTTT

j_gene: TRBJ2-6
d_gene: NA
abundance: NA
v_gene: TRBV6-5
len: 17
CDR3aa: CASSSRQVSSGANVLTF
CDR3nt: TGTGCCAGCAGTTCCCGACAGGTCTCATCTGGGGCCAACGTCCTGACTTTC

j_gene: TRBJ2-1
d_gene: NA
abundance: NA
v_gene: TRBV11-2
len: 15
CDR3aa: CASSPTGSSYNEQFF
CDR3nt: TGTGCCAGCAGCCCCACGGGGTCTTCCTACAATGAGCAGTTCTTC

j_gene: TRBJ2-7
d_gene: NA
abundance: NA
v_gene: TRBV7-6
len: 15
CDR3aa: CASSSLWAGRYEQYF
CDR3nt: TGTGCCAGCAGCTCGCTCTGGGCGGGGCGCTACGAGCAGTACTTC

j_gene: TRBJ1-6
d_gene: TRBD1
abundance: NA
v_gene: TRBV7-9
len: 15
CDR3aa: CASSLLGQDNSPLHF
CDR3nt: TGTGCCAGCAGTCTTCTCGGACAGGATAATTCACCCCTCCACTTT

j_gene: TRBJ1-1
d_gene: NA
abundance: once
v_gene: TRBV30
len: 14
CDR3aa: CAWSLVGPTAEAFF
CDR3nt: TGTGCCTGGAGTCTTGTCGGGCCGACCGCTGAAGCTTTCTTT

j_gene: TRBJ1-1
d_gene: NA
abundance: NA
v_gene: TRBV20-1
len: 12
CDR3aa: CSAGGQRLEAFF
CDR3nt: TGCAGTGCGGGGGGGCAGCGTCTTGAAGCTTTCTTT

j_gene: TRBJ1-2
d_gene: NA
abundance: NA
v_gene: TRBV3-1
len: 14
CDR3aa: CASSQDSDVSGYTF
CDR3nt: TGTGCCAGCAGCCAAGATTCCGACGTCTCTGGCTACACCTTC